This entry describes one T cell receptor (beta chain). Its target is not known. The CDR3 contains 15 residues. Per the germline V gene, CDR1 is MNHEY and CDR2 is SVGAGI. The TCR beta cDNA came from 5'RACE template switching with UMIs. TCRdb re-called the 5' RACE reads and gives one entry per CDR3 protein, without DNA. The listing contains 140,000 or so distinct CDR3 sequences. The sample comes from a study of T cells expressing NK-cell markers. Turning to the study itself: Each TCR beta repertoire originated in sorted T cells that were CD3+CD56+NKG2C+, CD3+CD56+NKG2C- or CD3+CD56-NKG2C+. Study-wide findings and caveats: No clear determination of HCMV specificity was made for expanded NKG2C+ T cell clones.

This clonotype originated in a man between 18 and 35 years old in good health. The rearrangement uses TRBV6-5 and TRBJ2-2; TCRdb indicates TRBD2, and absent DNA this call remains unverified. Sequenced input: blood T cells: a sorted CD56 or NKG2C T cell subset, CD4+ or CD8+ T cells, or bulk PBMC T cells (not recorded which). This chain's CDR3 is CASRGLAGADGELFF.